Listed below are T cell receptor beta chains from one sample, sequenced in a study of blood T cell repertoires in COVID-19. Measured with immunoSEQ multiplex PCR; TCRdb has only the in-frame clones, and not every one. In the table there are fewer than 200,000 clones, 80% of which are singletons. What was sequenced was peripheral blood. Receptors originate from a man in his sixties with acute or convalescent COVID-19. Both conserved end residues are part of each CDR3. The D gene is left open where the match is weak. The size of a clone is reported for some rows only, either as once, few or many, or as a class for expanded clones.

J,V,D,size,DNA,CDR3
TRBJ2-2,TRBV10-2,NA,NA,TGCGCCAGCAGCCTGAAGTCCCTTAGAGCGATCCCCGGGGAGCTGTTTTTT,CASSLKSLRAIPGELFF
TRBJ1-2,TRBV25-1,TRBD1,NA,TGTGCCAGCAGTGGGACAGGGTGGGCCTATGGCTACACCTTC,CASSGTGWAYGYTF
TRBJ1-1,TRBV28,NA,NA,TGTGCCACTTTAACAGGGCGGGTGGGCACTGAAGCTTTCTTT,CATLTGRVGTEAFF
TRBJ2-5,TRBV7-9,NA,NA,TGTGCCAGCAGCTTAGTAAGAGGGCCGGAGACCCAGTACTTC,CASSLVRGPETQYF
TRBJ2-3,TRBV3-1/TRBV3-2,TRBD2,NA,TGTGCCAGCAGCCAAGACCCCGGACTAGCGGGAGTTGGAGATACGCAGTATTTT,CASSQDPGLAGVGDTQYF
TRBJ1-5,TRBV19,TRBD1,NA,TGTGCCAGTAGTATTAGGGGGCAGGTGGGAAATCAGCCCCAGCATTTT,CASSIRGQVGNQPQHF
TRBJ2-2,TRBV2,TRBD1,once,TGTGCCAGCAGTCCCGACAGGGGCCGAGGGGAGCTGTTTTTT,CASSPDRGRGELFF
TRBJ1-1,TRBV7-2,TRBD1,NA,TGTGCCAGCAGCTTACAAAAGGGGGCAGGTACTGAAGCTTTCTTT,CASSLQKGAGTEAFF
TRBJ1-6,TRBV11-2,TRBD1,once,TGTGCCAGCAGCTTAGTGGGGACAGGGAATTCACCCCTCCACTTT,CASSLVGTGNSPLHF
TRBJ2-1,TRBV6-5,NA,NA,TGTGCCAGCAGTTACTCGGGTAGGATGACATACAATGAGCAGTTCTTC,CASSYSGRMTYNEQFF
TRBJ1-1,TRBV6-5,TRBD1,few,TGTGCCAGCAGTTATGGGACAGCTTACACTGAAGCTTTCTTT,CASSYGTAYTEAFF
TRBJ1-1,TRBV5-1,TRBD1,once,TGCGCCAGCAGCACCACACAGGGGGCTGGCACTGAAGCTTTCTTT,CASSTTQGAGTEAFF
TRBJ1-5,TRBV19,NA,NA,TGTGCCAGTAGTACCCTAACGTTACAGCATTTT,CASSTLTLQHF
TRBJ2-7,TRBV24-1,NA,NA,TGTGCCACCAGTGACTCTAGACGGTCTAGCCCCTACGAGCAGTACTTC,CATSDSRRSSPYEQYF
TRBJ1-6,TRBV4-1,NA,few,TGCGCCAGCAGCCAAGCGGCAGGAGGGTCACCCCTCCACTTT,CASSQAAGGSPLHF
TRBJ2-2,TRBV6-5,NA,NA,TGTGCCAGCAGGGAGACAGTAAACACCGGGGAGCTGTTTTTT,CASRETVNTGELFF
TRBJ2-5,TRBV25-1,TRBD1,NA,TGTGCCAGCAGTGAATTGGGACAGGGAGAGACCCAGTACTTC,CASSELGQGETQYF
TRBJ1-4,TRBV6-5,TRBD1,NA,TGTGCCAGCAGTCCCGGACAGGGTGGAGAAAAACTGTTTTTT,CASSPGQGGEKLFF
TRBJ2-7,TRBV6-5,NA,NA,TGTGCCAGCAGTCAGACCCTAGACCGCTCCTACGAGCAGTACTTC,CASSQTLDRSYEQYF
TRBJ1-4,TRBV2,NA,NA,TGTGCCAGCAGCATCAGGGGAACTAATGAAAAACTGTTTTTT,CASSIRGTNEKLFF
TRBJ1-1,TRBV4-1,NA,NA,TGCGCCAGCAGCCAAGTATTAGGGGTGAACACTGAAGCTTTCTTT,CASSQVLGVNTEAFF
TRBJ2-3,TRBV7-2,NA,NA,TGTGCCAGCAGCTTAGTAGGCACAGATACGCAGTATTTT,CASSLVGTDTQYF
TRBJ2-7,TRBV19,TRBD2,NA,TGTGCCAGTAGTTCAAGGAGCGGGGGGTCCCCCTACGAGCAGTACTTC,CASSSRSGGSPYEQYF
TRBJ1-4,TRBV7-6,TRBD1,NA,TGTGCCAGCAGCTTAGAAACGACAGGGACTAATGAAAAACTGTTTTTT,CASSLETTGTNEKLFF